Following are 22 T cell receptor beta chains from one sample sequenced in a study of blood T cell repertoires in COVID-19. Profiling relied on immunoSEQ multiplex PCR, and the TCRdb table lists in-frame clones only, not all of them. The sample includes under 200,000 clones, approximately 87% of them seen just once. The sample taken for sequencing was peripheral blood. Source of these receptors: a man in his forties with active or convalescent COVID-19.

Comments on this clone: The sample carries other DNA sequences with the same CDR3. The genes are TRBV30 and TRBJ1-2; 8 nucleotides agree with TRBD1. J was trimmed by 4 bases and V by 1 base; bases with no gene match: 2. CDR3 size: 13 residues. Per germline, CDR1 GTSNPN and CDR2 SVGIG (reference sequence). The CDR3 protein is CAWSADRGYGYTF. The DNA of the CDR3 is TGTGCCTGGAGTGCAGACAGGGGCTATGGCTACACCTTC.

V usage is TRBV29-1 and J usage is TRBJ1-2; TRBD1 might be the D (6 bases). CDR3 size: 13 residues. Germline V gene sequence: CDR1 SQVTM, CDR2 ANQGSEA. Written as DNA, the CDR3 is TGCGCTGCCGGGGGGGCTCGAACATATGGCTACACCTTC. Protein product: CAAGGARTYGYTF.

This clone was detected a few times. V gene TRBV9 combines with J gene TRBJ2-2; 9 bases fit TRBD2. Germline trimming cut 2 bases from V and 8 bases from J; bases unmatched to any gene: 7. The CDR3 extends over 15 amino acids. Germline-derived CDR1 and CDR2 are SGDLS and YYNGEE. CDR3 residues: CASSVTSGQGGELFF. Written as DNA, the CDR3 is TGTGCCAGCAGCGTTACTAGCGGGCAAGGAGGGGAGCTGTTTTTT.

This clone came up once. This chain connects TRBV5-6 to TRBJ1-2; D possibly corresponds to TRBD1 (5 bases). The CDR3 has 16 amino acids. The germline gives CDR1 SGHDT, CDR2 YYEEEE. Trimming removed 1 base at V and 4 bases at J, with 17 bases between. The CDR3 protein is CASSLTGRAGFYGYTF. CDR3 in DNA: TGTGCCAGCAGCTTGACAGGCCGGGCCGGTTTCTATGGCTACACCTTC.

The rearrangement links TRBV7-8 to TRBJ1-1; tentative D call: TRBD1 (5 bases). CDR3 length equals 16 residues. Trimming took off 0 bases at V and 0 bases at J, with 11 bases between the two ends. CDR1 SGHVS and CDR2 FQNEAQ come from the germline V gene. CDR3 sequence: CASSLAPGQVNTEAFF. In DNA, the CDR3 is TGTGCCAGCAGCTTAGCTCCCGGACAAGTGAACACTGAAGCTTTCTTT.

The chain joins TRBV29-1 to TRBJ1-5; D is ambiguous. Germline lookup yields CDR1 SQVTM and CDR2 ANQGSEA. V was cut by 3 bases and J by 5 bases, with 11 bases left in between. This CDR3 has 13 residues. The CDR3 bases are TGCAGCGTTGAGATCGGGTGGGATCAGCCCCAGCATTTT. Encoded protein: CSVEIGWDQPQHF.

The rearrangement uses TRBV2 and TRBJ2-5; TRBD1 might be the D (6 bases). Trimming left V 6 bases short and J 1 base short, with 6 bases between. The CDR3 loop spans 12 amino acids. Germline V gene lookup returns CDR1 SNHLY and CDR2 FYNNEI. In DNA, the CDR3 is TGTGCCAGCAGGGACAGCCAAGAGACCCAGTACTTC. Its protein product is CASRDSQETQYF. The full variable domain, with the rest looked up from reference TRBV2 and TRBJ2-5, is EPEVTQTPSHQVTQMGQEVILRCVPISNHLYFYWYRQILGQKVEFLVSFYNNEISEKSEIFDDQFSVERPDGSNFTLKIRSTKLEDSAMYFCASRDSQETQYFGPGTRLLVL.

The CDR3 sequence: CASSVQGGAGTEAFF. In DNA, the CDR3 is TGTGCCAGCAGCGTGCAAGGGGGAGCCGGCACTGAAGCTTTCTTT. V gene TRBV5-5 combines with J gene TRBJ1-1; D might be TRBD1 (6 bases). The germline V and J ends were trimmed by 4 bases and 4 bases, with 17 bases remaining between them. The CDR3 has 15 amino acids. The germline V gene encodes CDR1 SGHKS and CDR2 YYEKEE (reference sequence).

The V and J genes are TRBV28 and TRBJ1-1, with TRBD1 identical over 7 bases. From germline, CDR1 is MDHEN and CDR2 SYDVKM. This CDR3 is built from 14 residues. Germline trimming cut 6 bases from V and 6 bases from J; bases unmatched to any gene: 10. CDR3: CASSVQGLRAEAFF. The CDR3, as DNA: TGTGCCAGCAGCGTACAGGGGTTGAGGGCTGAAGCTTTCTTT. The full variable domain, in which reference TRBV28 and TRBJ1-1 provide the parts outside the CDR3, is DVKVTQSSRYLVKRTGEKVFLECVQDMDHENMFWYRQDPGLGLRLIYFSYDVKMKEKGDIPEGYSVSREKKERFSLILESASTNQTSMYLCASSVQGLRAEAFFGQGTRLTVV.

This clone has a handful of counts. The CDR3 DNA reads as TGTGCCTGGAGGGTCAGCTATAATTCACCCCTCCACTTT. Translated, it gives CAWRVSYNSPLHF. The rearrangement joins TRBV30 to TRBJ1-6; unclear D gene. Trimming stripped 3 bases from V and 3 bases from J, with 6 bases between. CDR3 length: 13 amino acids. CDR1 GTSNPN and CDR2 SVGIG come from the germline V gene (reference sequence).

The chain couples TRBV6-4 to TRBJ2-1, with 8 bases that match TRBD2. With 4 bases clipped from V and 5 bases from J, the junction kept 13 bases outside the gene matches. The germline V gene encodes CDR1 MRHNA and CDR2 SNTAGT. The CDR3 contains 17 residues. The chain's CDR3 is CASSAHRVGGADNEQFF. As DNA, the CDR3 is TGTGCCAGCAGTGCTCACCGAGTCGGGGGGGCCGACAATGAGCAGTTCTTC.

The chain employs TRBV9 and TRBJ2-1, with D possibly TRBD1 on 6 matching bases. The germline gives CDR1 SGDLS, CDR2 YYNGEE. The V and J ends lost 2 bases and 2 bases respectively, with 11 bases between them. The CDR3 is 15 amino acids. The CDR3 is CASSVGTNTYNEQFF. The CDR3 region has the DNA TGTGCCAGCAGCGTCGGGACAAATACCTACAATGAGCAGTTCTTC.

The gene calls are TRBV7-9 and TRBJ2-1; D call uncertain. This CDR3 has 16 amino acids. Germline V gene data show CDR1 as SEHNR and CDR2 as FQNEAQ (reference sequence). Trimming took 5 bases from V and 0 from J, leaving 14 bases between them. The CDR3 region has the DNA TGTGCCAGCAGCCCCCGAATGGGCAGCTCCTACAATGAGCAGTTCTTC. Encoded protein: CASSPRMGSSYNEQFF.

The rearrangement joins TRBV5-1 to TRBJ2-7, with D possibly being TRBD1 (7 bases). CDR1 and CDR2 (germline): SGHRS, YFSETQ. The ends were cut back, 4 bases at V and 4 bases at J, with 12 bases in the middle. The CDR3 length is 13 residues. The CDR3 spells CASSGGTVYEQYF. The CDR3 nucleotides are TGCGCCAGCAGCGGCGGGACAGTTTACGAGCAGTACTTC.

This sequence joins TRBV7-8 and TRBJ1-2; maybe TRBD1 (6 bases). In germline, CDR1 is SGHVS, CDR2 FQNEAQ. The V and J ends lost 0 bases and 3 bases respectively, with 11 bases between them. CDR3 length: 15 residues. The DNA of the CDR3 is TGTGCCAGCAGCTTAGCCGGAGGGGGGGACTATGGCTACACCTTC. This sequence encodes CASSLAGGGDYGYTF.

The chain combines TRBV7-9 with TRBJ1-1, with D uncertain. Germline loops: CDR1 SEHNR, CDR2 FQNEAQ (reference sequence). CDR3 length: 15 residues. V was clipped by 2 bases and J by 5 bases, with 15 bases between them. CDR3: CASSLRGRVSTEAFF. CDR3 nucleotide sequence: TGTGCCAGCAGCTTACGCGGGAGGGTTTCTACTGAAGCTTTCTTT.

The sample holds one count of this clone. The J gene is TRBJ2-3, the V gene TRBV9, with 10 bases lining up with TRBD2. V shed 0 bases and J 5 bases; nucleotides not matched to a gene: 6. CDR3 size: 16 residues. The germline CDR1 and CDR2 sequences are SGDLS and YYNGEE. The chain's CDR3 is CASSVGSSGGRDTQYF. The DNA of the CDR3 is TGTGCCAGCAGCGTAGGATCTAGCGGGGGTAGAGATACGCAGTATTTT.

V gene TRBV25-1 combines with J gene TRBJ2-4; 8 bases fit TRBD2. Germline trimming cut 1 base from V and 4 bases from J; bases unmatched to any gene: 0. The CDR3 spans 14 residues. Germline V gene data show CDR1 as MGHDK and CDR2 as SYGVNS. As DNA, the CDR3 is TGTGCCAGCAGTGAATCGGGGGGGAAAAACATTCAGTACTTC. Amino acids: CASSESGGKNIQYF. Combining the CDR3 with reference TRBV25-1 and TRBJ2-4 gives the whole variable domain EADIYQTPRYLVIGTGKKITLECSQTMGHDKMYWYQQDPGMELHLIHYSYGVNSTEKGDLSSESTVSRIRTEHFPLTLESARPSHTSQYLCASSESGGKNIQYFGAGTRLSVL.

V is TRBV5-5 and J is TRBJ1-5, with D maybe TRBD1 (5 bases). This CDR3 is 18 amino acids long. Per the germline V gene, CDR1 is SGHKS and CDR2 is YYEKEE (reference sequence). Trimming removed 4 bases from V and 2 bases from J, with 22 bases in between. The CDR3 DNA sequence: TGTGCCAGCAGCCCAGGGCCCGGGGGAAGTGGAGGCAATCAGCCCCAGCATTTT. Its translation: CASSPGPGGSGGNQPQHF.

V and J are TRBV6-5 and TRBJ2-7; possible D gene TRBD2, 5 bases. Deletions cut 6 bases from V and 7 bases from J, with 16 bases between. This CDR3 comprises 13 residues. Germline values: CDR1 MNHEY, CDR2 SVGAGI. As DNA, the CDR3 is TGTGCCAGCAGCTTCTCCCTTAGCGAAGAGCAGTACTTC. Protein: CASSFSLSEEQYF.

This rearrangement joins TRBV5-1 to TRBJ2-2, with D possibly being TRBD1 (5 bases). CDR1 and CDR2 (germline): SGHRS, YFSETQ. The CDR3 is 12 residues long. Trimming took 4 bases from V and 5 from J, leaving 6 bases between them. For the CDR3, the DNA is TGCGCCAGCAGCCAGGGAACCGGGGAGCTGTTTTTT. This sequence encodes CASSQGTGELFF.

The gene calls are TRBV18 and TRBJ2-5; weak D call: TRBD2 (5 bases). The V gene's germline CDR1 is KGHSH and CDR2 LQKENI. The V end lost 6 bases, the J end lost 7 bases, and 12 bases lay between the germline ends. There are 12 residues in the CDR3. The CDR3 loop reads CASSEDRGTQYF. The CDR3 DNA reads as TGTGCCAGCTCCGAAGACCGGGGGACCCAGTACTTC. The complete variable domain, with remaining parts taken from reference TRBV18 and TRBJ2-5, reads NAGVMQNPRHLVRRRGQEARLRCSPMKGHSHVYWYRQLPEEGLKFMVYLQKENIIDESGMPKERFSAEFPKEGPSILRIQQVVRGDSAAYFCASSEDRGTQYFGPGTRLLVL.